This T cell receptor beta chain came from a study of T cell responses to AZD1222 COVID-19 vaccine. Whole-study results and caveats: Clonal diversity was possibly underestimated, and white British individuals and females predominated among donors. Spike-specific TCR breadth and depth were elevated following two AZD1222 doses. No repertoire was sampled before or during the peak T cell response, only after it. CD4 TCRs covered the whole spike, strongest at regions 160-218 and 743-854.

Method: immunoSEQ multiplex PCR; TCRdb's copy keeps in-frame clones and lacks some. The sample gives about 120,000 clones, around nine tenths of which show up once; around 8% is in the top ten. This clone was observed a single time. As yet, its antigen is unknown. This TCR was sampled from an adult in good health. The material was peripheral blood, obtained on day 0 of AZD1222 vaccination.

The CDR3 region is CACTDTQYF. The CDR3, as DNA: TGTGCCTGCACAGATACGCAGTATTTT. This rearrangement joins TRBV30 to TRBJ2-3; D is undetermined. This CDR3 has 9 amino acids. The V gene lost 6 bases and the J gene lost 2 bases, with 0 bases spanning the gap. Germline V gene data show CDR1 as GTSNPN and CDR2 as SVGIG (reference sequence).